This T cell receptor beta chain was recovered during a study of T cell repertoires in cytomegalovirus infection. V dropped 5 bases and J dropped 6 bases, with 17 bases sitting between them. This CDR3 is 16 amino acids long. Germline-derived CDR1 and CDR2 are SGHVS and FQNEAQ. TCRdb itself ran the reads through MiXCR, one entry per CDR3 protein. The sample records approximately 910,000 distinct CDR3 sequences, approximately 30% being singletons. This clonotype appeared many times. Antigen: not known. The sequence was collected from a human donor in good health (CMV status not recorded). Some clones in this sample may be carry-over from other donors' samples. This chain joins TRBV7-8 and TRBJ2-6; D unclear. Sample: cultured CD8+ T cells from PBMCs, taken from culture after CMV antigen stimulation. The CDR3 DNA sequence: TGTGCCAGCAGCCCGCATATGGGCGATCTGGCCAACGTCCTGACTTTC. This translates into CASSPHMGDLANVLTF.